This TCR beta chain came from a study of long-term antiretroviral therapy in people with HIV. Comments on this clone: The antigen remains undetermined.

CDR3 length: 15 amino acids. J lost 8 bases, V lost 4 bases, and 9 bases had no gene match. CDR1 is LGHNA, CDR2 YSLEER, per germline. At the survey level, the v3.0 immunoSEQ assay was run. Sequencing used immunoSEQ multiplex PCR; TCRdb keeps in-frame clones, though not all of them. The top ten hold around 2.7% of the sample, which has tens of thousands of clones, about 97% seen once. Study observations and caveats: After ART, diversity increased yet remained lower than transplant donor controls.

Sequencing used unsorted PBMCs, obtained 6.9 years after starting antiretroviral therapy. The V and J genes are TRBV4-3 and TRBJ2-5, with 11 bases lining up with TRBD2. The TCR originated in a man under 40 with HIV. The CDR3, as DNA: TGCGCCAGCAGCCCCTCACAGACTAGCGGGGCTACCCAGTACTTC. Protein sequence: CASSPSQTSGATQYF.